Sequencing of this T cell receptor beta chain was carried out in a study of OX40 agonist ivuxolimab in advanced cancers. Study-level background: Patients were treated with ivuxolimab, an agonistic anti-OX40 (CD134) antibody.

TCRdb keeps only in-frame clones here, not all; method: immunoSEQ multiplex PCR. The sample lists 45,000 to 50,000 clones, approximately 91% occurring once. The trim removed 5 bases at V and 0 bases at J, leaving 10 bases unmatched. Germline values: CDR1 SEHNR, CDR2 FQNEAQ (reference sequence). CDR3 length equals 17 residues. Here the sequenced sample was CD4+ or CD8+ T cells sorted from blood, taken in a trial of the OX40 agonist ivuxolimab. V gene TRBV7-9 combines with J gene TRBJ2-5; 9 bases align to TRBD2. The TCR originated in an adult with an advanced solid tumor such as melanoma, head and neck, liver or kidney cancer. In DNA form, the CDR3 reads TGTGCCAGCAGCCCGCGTTTGCGCGGGGGGGACCAAGAGACCCAGTACTTC. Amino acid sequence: CASSPRLRGGDQETQYF.